This TCR beta chain comes out of a study of blood T cell repertoires in COVID-19. Study details: Acute-phase and convalescent COVID-19 samples originated in the United States, Italy and Spain. PBMCs, B-cell-depleted T cells, or T cells provided the cDNA or gDNA that made up the material.

The CDR3 contains 19 residues. Germline assignment: CDR1 MDHEN and CDR2 SYDVKM. V lost 1 base to trimming and J lost 3 bases, with 22 bases between them. This clone came up a few times. Assay used: immunoSEQ multiplex PCR; TCRdb lists only in-frame clones, some missing. The table has about 40,000 clones, roughly 87% seen once. The rearrangement links TRBV28 to TRBJ1-5; D not resolved. This TCR was sampled from a man aged 55 to 70 with acute or convalescent COVID-19. The source material was peripheral blood. In DNA, the CDR3 is TGTGCCAGCAGTTTATCTCCCAGGCTCGAGGGTTTCCTCAATCAGCCCCAGCATTTT. This codes for CASSLSPRLEGFLNQPQHF.